These T cell receptor beta chains were read from a single sample in a study of cytotoxic CD8 clonotypes in ibrutinib-treated CLL. Sequenced by immunoSEQ multiplex PCR; TCRdb stores in-frame clones only, minus some. The table shows some 120,000 clones, with 50% to 65% occurring only once. The input for sequencing was PBMCs, taken after 24 months of ibrutinib treatment. These receptors all stem from a human donor with chronic lymphocytic leukemia. Each CDR3 is given with its conserved first and last residue. D genes are given only for firm matches. Clone size is given for some rows only: seen once, a few or many times, or a class if the clone is expanded.

TRBJ2-1 | TRBV11-3 | few | TRBD1 | TGTGCCAGCAGCTTAGCCCGGGACAGATTACTAGTAAGCTCCTACAATGAGCAGTTCTTC | CASSLARDRLLVSSYNEQFF
TRBJ2-4 | TRBV18 | - | - | TGTGCCAGCTCACCACCGAATGCCGCTGGTGCTGGGGGTGCCAAAAACATTCAGTACTTC | CASSPPNAAGAGGAKNIQYF
TRBJ2-3 | TRBV7-2 | many | TRBD2 | TGTGCCAGCAGCCCAGAACGGGGGGATGGGACAGATACGCAGTATTTT | CASSPERGDGTDTQYF
TRBJ2-7 | TRBV20-1 | - | - | TGCAGTGCTTTCGACCGGGAGGAGCAGTACTTC | CSAFDREEQYF
TRBJ2-1 | TRBV12-5 | - | - | TGTGCTAGTGGTTTGGTAGCCCACAATGAGCAGTTCTTC | CASGLVAHNEQFF
TRBJ1-2 | TRBV6-1 | - | - | TGTGCCAGCAGTGAACGGGTAGGATTGGACTATGGCTACACCTTC | CASSERVGLDYGYTF
TRBJ2-1 | TRBV6-6 | - | - | TGTGCCAGCAGTTACTCGGGGAGCTCCTACAATGAGCAGTTCTTC | CASSYSGSSYNEQFF
TRBJ1-2 | TRBV20-1 | - | - | TGCAGTGCTAGCGTTGGCTACACCTTC | CSASVGYTF
TRBJ1-2 | TRBV4-2 | - | - | TGTGCCAGCAGCTGGGGAGGACGCTCTGGGGGTGGATCCGGCTACACCTTC | CASSWGGRSGGGSGYTF
TRBJ1-2 | TRBV14 | few | TRBD1 | TGTGCCAGCAGCCAACAGGGGGCTCAGACCTTC | CASSQQGAQTF
TRBJ1-5 | TRBV10-2 | - | - | TGCGCCAGCAGCGACCAGGACCAGCCCCAGCATTTT | CASSDQDQPQHF
TRBJ2-5 | TRBV12-5 | - | - | TGTGCTAGTGGTTTGTCAGGGGTCGAGACCCAGTACTTC | CASGLSGVETQYF
TRBJ2-3 | TRBV29-1 | - | - | TGCAGCGCCCTCTTGCATAGCACAGATACGCAGTATTTT | CSALLHSTDTQYF
TRBJ2-7 | TRBV7-9 | - | TRBD1 | TGTGCCAGCAGAGGGACAGGGGACTCCTACGAGCAGTACTTC | CASRGTGDSYEQYF
TRBJ2-7 | TRBV21-1 | few | - | TGTGCCAGCAGCAAAGGAGACAGGGGGCCTGTCGAGCAGTACTTC | CASSKGDRGPVEQYF
TRBJ2-2 | TRBV30 | - | - | TGTGCCTGGAAGGGGGGCCTGAACACCGGGGAGCTGTTTTTT | CAWKGGLNTGELFF
TRBJ2-2 | TRBV25-1 | once | - | TGTGCCAGCAGGACCGTGACGAACACCGGGGAGCTGTTTTTT | CASRTVTNTGELFF
TRBJ2-7 | TRBV30 | - | - | TGTGCCTGGACCCACAAGTCGGGTCGGGGGCGGAAGGACGAGCAGTACTTC | CAWTHKSGRGRKDEQYF
TRBJ2-1 | TRBV6-5 | once | TRBD2 | TGTGCCAGCAGTAGCGGGGGTCCTTACAATGAGCAGTTCTTC | CASSSGGPYNEQFF
TRBJ1-2 | TRBV2 | few | TRBD1 | TGTGCCAGCAGTCACGGGACAGAGAAATTCTATGGCTACACCTTC | CASSHGTEKFYGYTF
TRBJ2-3 | TRBV9 | - | TRBD2 | TGTGCCAGCAGCGTAGCTCCCGAGGGTCTTAGCGGGGAAGGCACAGATACGCAGTATTTT | CASSVAPEGLSGEGTDTQYF
TRBJ1-1 | TRBV6-5 | - | - | TGTGCCAGCAGTCCACAGGTTGAGAAGAACACTGAAGCTTTCTTT | CASSPQVEKNTEAFF
TRBJ1-1 | TRBV6-1 | - | - | TGTGCCAGCATTAGAGGGAAGGGGTACACTGAAGCTTTCTTT | CASIRGKGYTEAFF
TRBJ1-6 | TRBV5-1 | - | - | TGCGCCAGCAGCTTCGGGGGGCTATTGGGTAATTCACCCCTCCACTTT | CASSFGGLLGNSPLHF
TRBJ2-4 | TRBV4-1 | - | - | TGCGCCAGCAGCCAAGACACCCAAGGGGCAAACATTCAGTACTTC | CASSQDTQGANIQYF
TRBJ1-5 | TRBV7-2 | - | - | TGTGCCAGCAGCTGGATACAGGGAAAACATCAGCCCCAGCATTTT | CASSWIQGKHQPQHF
TRBJ2-1 | TRBV11-1 | - | TRBD2 | TGTGCCAGCAGCCCAGGACTAGCGGACCTGGGGGAGCAGTTCTTC | CASSPGLADLGEQFF
TRBJ2-5 | TRBV5-1 | - | TRBD2 | TGCGCCAGCAGTACTAGCGGGGGTGAGACCCAGTACTTC | CASSTSGGETQYF
TRBJ2-7 | TRBV27 | - | - | TGTGCCAGCCGATTCTTCCGGGACGGACGCTACGAGCAGTACTTC | CASRFFRDGRYEQYF
TRBJ1-2 | TRBV5-1 | - | - | TGCGCCAGCAGCTTGGCCCCAGGGGATAGGTATGGCTACACCTTC | CASSLAPGDRYGYTF
TRBJ1-2 | TRBV7-3 | - | - | TGTGCCAGCAGCTCCCTAAGTGAGGTTCTCACCTTC | CASSSLSEVLTF
TRBJ2-1 | TRBV30 | once | - | TGTGCCTGGAGTGTACCCCACAGAGGAAACGAGCAGTTCTTC | CAWSVPHRGNEQFF
TRBJ2-1 | TRBV6-6 | many | TRBD2 | TGTGCCAGCAGTTACGGCGGGGGGGCTCGGAATGAGCAGTTCTTC | CASSYGGGARNEQFF
TRBJ1-1 | TRBV29-1 | few | - | TGCAGGTCGACTGCGAACACTGAAGCTTTCTTT | CRSTANTEAFF
TRBJ2-5 | TRBV5-1 | - | TRBD2 | TGCGCCAGCAGCTTGTTAGCGGGGAGAGAGACCCAGTACTTC | CASSLLAGRETQYF
TRBJ1-4 | TRBV19 | - | - | TGTGCCAGTAGTATGACTACTCGAACATCATCAACTAATGAAAAACTGTTTTTT | CASSMTTRTSSTNEKLFF
TRBJ2-6 | TRBV5-6 | - | - | TGTGCCAGCGGGGGATACAGGTACTCTGGGGCCAACGTCCTGACTTTC | CASGGYRYSGANVLTF
TRBJ2-1 | TRBV25-1 | - | TRBD1 | TGTGCCAGCAGTCCCCCTACCGGGACAGGGGGATTCAATGAGCAGTTCTTC | CASSPPTGTGGFNEQFF
TRBJ1-6 | TRBV5-5 | many | TRBD1 | TGTGCCAGCAGCCTGGGCGGGACAGCCTATTCACCCCTCCACTTT | CASSLGGTAYSPLHF
TRBJ2-3 | TRBV9 | - | - | TGTGCCAGCAGCGTTTATACCGGGATCATCACAGATACGCAGTATTTT | CASSVYTGIITDTQYF
TRBJ2-7 | TRBV7-3 | once | - | TGTGCCAGCACCCACGCCGTGGCAGGATCCTACGAGCAGTACTTC | CASTHAVAGSYEQYF